Listed below are T cell receptor beta chains from one sample, sequenced in a study of cytomegalovirus exposure and HLA in healthy donors. Measured with immunoSEQ multiplex PCR; TCRdb has only the in-frame clones, and not every one. The sample carries some 190,000 clones, under 80% recorded once. The sample was PBMCs. These receptors were collected from a woman aged 30 to 39 in good health and CMV-seropositive. CDR3s include the opening cysteine and the closing phenylalanine or tryptophan. The order of the fields is V gene, J gene, clone size, D gene, CDR3 protein, CDR3 DNA. A D gene is named only where the DNA matches it firmly. Expanded clones are given a class, and other clones once, few, many or no size at all.

v_call: TRBV28; j_call: TRBJ2-7; clone_size: NA; d_call: NA; cdr3_aa: CASSVGLYEQYF; cdr3_nt: TGTGCCAGCAGTGTAGGACTGTACGAGCAGTACTTC
v_call: TRBV11-3; j_call: TRBJ2-3; clone_size: NA; d_call: NA; cdr3_aa: CASSLGWPGSDTQYF; cdr3_nt: TGTGCCAGCAGCTTAGGGTGGCCAGGATCAGATACGCAGTATTTT
v_call: TRBV28; j_call: TRBJ2-5; clone_size: few; d_call: NA; cdr3_aa: CASSFGPEETQYF; cdr3_nt: TGTGCCAGCAGTTTTGGTCCGGAAGAGACCCAGTACTTC
v_call: TRBV7-2; j_call: TRBJ1-3; clone_size: NA; d_call: NA; cdr3_aa: CASTPPAVPGGNTIYF; cdr3_nt: TGTGCCAGCACCCCCCCTGCTGTCCCGGGAGGAAACACCATATATTTT
v_call: TRBV11-3; j_call: TRBJ2-3; clone_size: NA; d_call: NA; cdr3_aa: CASSSGGPTDTQYF; cdr3_nt: TGTGCCAGCAGCTCCGGGGGGCCCACAGATACGCAGTATTTT
v_call: TRBV28; j_call: TRBJ1-4; clone_size: few; d_call: NA; cdr3_aa: CASSTPGNEKLFF; cdr3_nt: TGTGCCAGCTCCACCCCCGGGAATGAAAAACTGTTTTTT
v_call: TRBV9; j_call: TRBJ2-7; clone_size: NA; d_call: TRBD2; cdr3_aa: CASSVGLAGSEQYF; cdr3_nt: TGTGCCAGCAGCGTGGGACTAGCGGGGAGTGAGCAGTACTTC
v_call: TRBV5-1; j_call: TRBJ2-2; clone_size: NA; d_call: NA; cdr3_aa: CASSLTPDHSGGELFF; cdr3_nt: TGCGCCAGCTCCCTCACCCCCGACCACTCAGGAGGGGAGCTGTTTTTT
v_call: TRBV10-3; j_call: TRBJ2-5; clone_size: few; d_call: TRBD2; cdr3_aa: CAISAGGGQETQYF; cdr3_nt: TGTGCCATCAGTGCTGGGGGGGGGCAAGAGACCCAGTACTTC
v_call: TRBV2; j_call: TRBJ1-2; clone_size: once; d_call: TRBD1; cdr3_aa: CASSDIVSGQGARGYTF; cdr3_nt: TGTGCCAGCAGTGATATAGTTTCGGGACAGGGGGCAAGAGGCTACACCTTC
v_call: TRBV7-8; j_call: TRBJ2-3; clone_size: NA; d_call: NA; cdr3_aa: CASSRSRGTDTQYF; cdr3_nt: TGTGCCAGCAGCAGGTCCCGCGGGACAGATACGCAGTATTTT
v_call: TRBV4-3; j_call: TRBJ2-2; clone_size: NA; d_call: TRBD2; cdr3_aa: CASSQALAEYTGELFF; cdr3_nt: TGCGCCAGCAGCCAAGCACTAGCGGAGTACACCGGGGAGCTGTTTTTT
v_call: TRBV28; j_call: TRBJ1-6; clone_size: few; d_call: TRBD1; cdr3_aa: CASLLGTGQDNSPLHF; cdr3_nt: TGTGCCAGCTTACTGGGGACGGGACAGGATAATTCACCCCTCCACTTT
v_call: TRBV4-2; j_call: TRBJ2-5; clone_size: NA; d_call: TRBD2; cdr3_aa: CASSQGGGGGAQETQYF; cdr3_nt: TGTGCCAGCAGCCAAGGAGGGGGCGGGGGGGCCCAAGAGACCCAGTACTTC
v_call: TRBV4-2; j_call: TRBJ1-6; clone_size: few; d_call: NA; cdr3_aa: CASSQDGAPLHF; cdr3_nt: TGTGCCAGCAGCCAAGACGGGGCACCCCTCCACTTT
v_call: TRBV5-4; j_call: TRBJ2-7; clone_size: NA; d_call: NA; cdr3_aa: CASSALLNHEQYF; cdr3_nt: TGTGCCAGCAGCGCGCTTCTGAACCACGAGCAGTACTTC
v_call: TRBV13; j_call: TRBJ2-3; clone_size: NA; d_call: TRBD2; cdr3_aa: CASSQTSSGTDTQYF; cdr3_nt: TGTGCCAGCAGCCAGACTAGCTCGGGTACAGATACGCAGTATTTT
v_call: TRBV2; j_call: TRBJ1-6; clone_size: NA; d_call: NA; cdr3_aa: CASQESRSYNSPLHF; cdr3_nt: TGTGCCAGCCAGGAATCGAGATCCTATAATTCACCCCTCCACTTT
v_call: TRBV9; j_call: TRBJ2-1; clone_size: few; d_call: TRBD1; cdr3_aa: CASSDRDRDYNEQFF; cdr3_nt: TGTGCCAGCAGCGACCGGGACAGGGACTACAATGAGCAGTTCTTC
v_call: TRBV18; j_call: TRBJ1-4; clone_size: NA; d_call: NA; cdr3_aa: CASSPPSGNEKLFF; cdr3_nt: TGTGCCAGCTCACCACCTTCGGGTAATGAAAAACTGTTTTTT
v_call: TRBV9; j_call: TRBJ2-2; clone_size: NA; d_call: NA; cdr3_aa: CASSVRQRTGELFF; cdr3_nt: TGTGCCAGCAGCGTTAGACAGAGGACGGGGGAGCTGTTTTTT
v_call: TRBV7-2; j_call: TRBJ1-2; clone_size: NA; d_call: NA; cdr3_aa: CASSFGQRPYGYTF; cdr3_nt: TGTGCCAGCAGCTTCGGACAGCGACCCTATGGCTACACCTTC
v_call: TRBV5-1; j_call: TRBJ2-2; clone_size: once; d_call: TRBD2; cdr3_aa: CASSFSGGAPGELFF; cdr3_nt: TGCGCCAGCAGCTTTAGCGGGGGGGCGCCCGGGGAGCTGTTTTTT
v_call: TRBV10-2; j_call: TRBJ1-5; clone_size: NA; d_call: NA; cdr3_aa: CASSAHIGQPQHF; cdr3_nt: TGCGCCAGCAGTGCTCACATTGGCCAGCCCCAGCATTTT
v_call: TRBV4-2; j_call: TRBJ2-5; clone_size: NA; d_call: NA; cdr3_aa: CASSQDPRGRETQYF; cdr3_nt: TGTGCCAGCAGCCAAGATCCTAGGGGTAGAGAGACCCAGTACTTC
v_call: TRBV10-1; j_call: TRBJ2-1; clone_size: NA; d_call: TRBD1; cdr3_aa: CASSTGASSYNEQFF; cdr3_nt: TGCGCCAGCAGTACAGGGGCGAGCTCCTACAATGAGCAGTTCTTC
v_call: TRBV5-4; j_call: TRBJ2-2; clone_size: NA; d_call: NA; cdr3_aa: CASSWPSSLPGELFF; cdr3_nt: TGTGCCAGCAGCTGGCCTAGCTCGCTCCCCGGGGAGCTGTTTTTT
v_call: TRBV28; j_call: TRBJ1-2; clone_size: medium-sized; d_call: TRBD1; cdr3_aa: CASSRGQGRDGYTF; cdr3_nt: TGTGCCAGCAGCCGCGGACAGGGCCGGGATGGCTACACCTTC
v_call: TRBV5-4; j_call: TRBJ2-7; clone_size: few; d_call: TRBD1; cdr3_aa: CASSLEGTGGYEQYF; cdr3_nt: TGTGCCAGCAGCTTAGAGGGGACAGGGGGCTACGAGCAGTACTTC
v_call: TRBV7-2; j_call: TRBJ1-5; clone_size: few; d_call: NA; cdr3_aa: CASSLSGASNQPQHF; cdr3_nt: TGTGCCAGCAGCTTAAGTGGGGCAAGCAATCAGCCCCAGCATTTT
v_call: TRBV11-2; j_call: TRBJ2-5; clone_size: NA; d_call: NA; cdr3_aa: CASSLGAPLAEGETQYF; cdr3_nt: TGTGCCAGCAGCTTAGGGGCCCCCCTGGCCGAGGGAGAGACCCAGTACTTC
v_call: TRBV5-4; j_call: TRBJ2-6; clone_size: NA; d_call: NA; cdr3_aa: CASSAGGYWGANVLTF; cdr3_nt: TGTGCCAGCAGCGCGGGTGGGTACTGGGGGGCCAACGTCCTGACTTTC
v_call: TRBV7-2; j_call: TRBJ1-5; clone_size: NA; d_call: NA; cdr3_aa: CASSYTGFQPQHF; cdr3_nt: TGTGCCAGCAGTTACACAGGGTTTCAGCCCCAGCATTTT
v_call: TRBV7-2; j_call: TRBJ1-6; clone_size: NA; d_call: NA; cdr3_aa: CASSLGAVYNSPLHF; cdr3_nt: TGTGCCAGCAGCTTAGGTGCGGTCTATAATTCACCCCTCCACTTT
v_call: TRBV28; j_call: TRBJ2-2; clone_size: NA; d_call: TRBD2; cdr3_aa: CASSILAGGLNTGELFF; cdr3_nt: TGTGCCAGCAGTATACTAGCGGGGGGGCTGAACACCGGGGAGCTGTTTTTT
v_call: TRBV2; j_call: TRBJ1-6; clone_size: NA; d_call: TRBD1; cdr3_aa: CASRNEQGAQSPLHF; cdr3_nt: TGTGCCAGCAGAAACGAACAGGGGGCGCAGTCACCCCTCCACTTT
v_call: TRBV18; j_call: TRBJ2-6; clone_size: NA; d_call: NA; cdr3_aa: CASSPPGGSGANVLTF; cdr3_nt: TGTGCCAGCTCACCACCCGGGGGCTCTGGGGCCAACGTCCTGACTTTC
v_call: TRBV4-3; j_call: TRBJ2-4; clone_size: NA; d_call: NA; cdr3_aa: CASSQEPLGPRIAKNIQYF; cdr3_nt: TGCGCCAGCAGCCAAGAACCCCTAGGCCCACGCATAGCCAAAAACATTCAGTACTTC
v_call: TRBV9; j_call: TRBJ2-1; clone_size: NA; d_call: TRBD2; cdr3_aa: CASSAVGGGHNEQFF; cdr3_nt: TGTGCCAGCAGCGCGGTCGGGGGGGGACACAATGAGCAGTTCTTC
v_call: TRBV5-4; j_call: TRBJ2-1; clone_size: NA; d_call: TRBD2; cdr3_aa: CASAASGGERYNEQFF; cdr3_nt: TGTGCCAGCGCAGCTAGCGGGGGGGAACGGTACAATGAGCAGTTCTTC
v_call: TRBV2; j_call: TRBJ1-1; clone_size: NA; d_call: NA; cdr3_aa: CASNGHMNTEAFF; cdr3_nt: TGTGCCAGCAATGGCCATATGAACACTGAAGCTTTCTTT
v_call: TRBV10-2; j_call: TRBJ2-3; clone_size: few; d_call: TRBD2; cdr3_aa: CASSEPSGGTDTQYF; cdr3_nt: TGCGCCAGCAGTGAGCCTAGCGGAGGCACAGATACGCAGTATTTT
v_call: TRBV15; j_call: TRBJ2-7; clone_size: few; d_call: TRBD1; cdr3_aa: CATSSRGDRAYEQYF; cdr3_nt: TGTGCCACCAGTTCCAGGGGGGACAGGGCCTACGAGCAGTACTTC
v_call: TRBV7-9; j_call: TRBJ2-3; clone_size: NA; d_call: NA; cdr3_aa: CASSLGRAGSSTDTQYF; cdr3_nt: TGTGCCAGCAGCTTAGGCAGGGCAGGGTCTAGCACAGATACGCAGTATTTT
v_call: TRBV7-9; j_call: TRBJ2-7; clone_size: NA; d_call: TRBD2; cdr3_aa: CASSLDRDYRYEQYF; cdr3_nt: TGTGCCAGCAGCCTCGACCGGGACTACCGCTACGAGCAGTACTTC
v_call: TRBV27; j_call: TRBJ1-6; clone_size: NA; d_call: NA; cdr3_aa: CASSFRRRQEYNSPLHF; cdr3_nt: TGTGCCAGCAGTTTCCGTCGTCGACAGGAATATAATTCACCCCTCCACTTT
v_call: TRBV27; j_call: TRBJ2-3; clone_size: NA; d_call: TRBD2; cdr3_aa: CASMLGGAYGDTQYF; cdr3_nt: TGTGCCAGCATGCTCGGGGGGGCCTACGGAGATACGCAGTATTTT
v_call: TRBV7-2; j_call: TRBJ1-6; clone_size: NA; d_call: NA; cdr3_aa: CASSTQQGANSPLHF; cdr3_nt: TGTGCCAGCAGCACCCAACAGGGTGCAAATTCACCCCTCCACTTT
v_call: TRBV7-2; j_call: TRBJ2-3; clone_size: NA; d_call: NA; cdr3_aa: CASSLDWAATDTQYF; cdr3_nt: TGTGCCAGCAGCTTAGATTGGGCAGCCACAGATACGCAGTATTTT